A selection of T cell receptor beta chains follows, all from one sample in a study of blood T cells in healthy people across ages. MiXCR was run by TCRdb on the 5' RACE reads, yielding one entry per CDR3 protein. The sample lists 1.8 million or so distinct CDR3 sequences; around 40% were seen once. Sequencing input: blood. These receptors originate from a human donor in good health. Both conserved end residues are part of each CDR3. The D gene is left open where the match is weak. The listing skips clone size in some rows; elsewhere it reads once, few, many or a size class.

j_gene | d_gene | v_gene | abundance | CDR3aa | CDR3nt
TRBJ2-7 | - | TRBV4-1 | - | CASSQGREVGEQYF | TGCGCCAGCAGCCAAGGAAGGGAGGTGGGCGAGCAGTACTTC
TRBJ2-1 | TRBD1 | TRBV20-1 | - | CSAPTPQGALREQFF | TGCAGTGCCCCGACCCCACAGGGGGCGCTTAGGGAGCAGTTCTTC
TRBJ2-7 | - | TRBV5-1 | - | CASSLAGSRAEQYF | TGCGCCAGCAGCTTGGCCGGCAGCCGCGCCGAGCAGTACTTC
TRBJ2-1 | - | TRBV4-2 | - | CASSQDGTGSYNEQFF | TGTGCCAGCAGCCAAGATGGAACGGGCTCCTACAATGAGCAGTTCTTC
TRBJ1-1 | - | TRBV6-5 | - | CASSYQDMNTEAFF | TGTGCCAGCAGTTACCAGGATATGAACACTGAAGCTTTCTTT
TRBJ2-3 | TRBD1 | TRBV4-1 | few | CASSQSRGHADTQYF | TGCGCCAGCAGCCAGTCCAGGGGGCACGCAGATACGCAGTATTTT
TRBJ2-7 | - | TRBV29-1 | few | CSVETQGGDEQYF | TGCAGCGTTGAAACACAGGGCGGCGACGAGCAGTACTTC
TRBJ2-1 | TRBD2 | TRBV7-2 | - | CASSLSRTSGYNEQFF | TGTGCCAGCAGCTTGAGTCGGACTAGCGGTTACAATGAGCAGTTCTTC
TRBJ1-1 | - | TRBV12-3/TRBV12-4 | - | CASSFGFSREAFF | TGTGCCAGCAGTTTCGGTTTCAGCAGGGAGGCTTTCTTT
TRBJ1-1 | - | TRBV29-1 | - | CSVRDSPRPEAFF | TGCAGCGTTCGGGACTCCCCCAGGCCTGAAGCTTTCTTT
TRBJ2-3 | TRBD1 | TRBV12-5 | - | CASGLPDRGLYGTQYF | TGTGCTAGTGGTTTGCCCGACAGGGGGCTGTACGGTACGCAGTATTTT
TRBJ1-6 | - | TRBV10-2 | - | CASSESYAGSPLHF | TGCGCCAGCAGTGAGTCGTATGCTGGGTCACCCCTCCACTTT
TRBJ1-2 | TRBD1 | TRBV7-8 | - | CASSLSTGQGTYGYTF | TGTGCCAGCAGCTTATCAACGGGACAGGGGACGTATGGCTACACCTTC
TRBJ1-5 | - | TRBV20-1 | - | CSASWLVNQPQHF | TGCAGTGCTAGTTGGCTTGTGAATCAGCCCCAGCATTTT
TRBJ2-3 | - | TRBV7-6 | few | CASSLLGWGGTDTQYF | TGTGCCAGCAGCTTACTAGGATGGGGTGGCACAGATACGCAGTATTTT
TRBJ1-1 | - | TRBV3-1 | few | CASSPHRTVTEAFF | TGTGCCAGCAGCCCACACCGGACAGTCACTGAAGCTTTCTTT
TRBJ1-2 | - | TRBV5-1 | - | CASSLGQEYGYTF | TGCGCCAGCAGCTTGGGACAGGAGTATGGCTACACCTTC
TRBJ2-7 | TRBD1 | TRBV9 | - | CASSVGPDRMGYEQYF | TGTGCCAGCAGCGTAGGACCGGACAGGATGGGGTACGAGCAGTACTTC
TRBJ2-3 | TRBD2 | TRBV24-1 | few | CATSDADPSGGTDTQYF | TGTGCCACCAGTGATGCCGACCCTAGCGGGGGCACAGATACGCAGTATTTT
TRBJ2-7 | TRBD1 | TRBV12-3/TRBV12-4 | - | CASRSDRLPYEQYF | TGTGCCAGCAGATCGGACAGGTTGCCCTACGAGCAGTACTTC
TRBJ1-2 | - | TRBV6-4 | few | CASNPSGTGGRGYTF | TGTGCCAGCAACCCCTCCGGGACGGGGGGCCGGGGCTACACCTTC
TRBJ1-5 | - | TRBV4-3 | - | CASSQDWGSQPQHF | TGCGCCAGCAGCCAAGATTGGGGGTCTCAGCCCCAGCATTTT
TRBJ2-1 | - | TRBV9 | - | CASSVAGQLNEQFF | TGTGCCAGCAGCGTAGCGGGTCAGCTTAATGAGCAGTTCTTC
TRBJ1-2 | - | TRBV5-4 | - | CASSHNDDYGYTF | TGTGCCAGCAGCCATAATGATGATTATGGCTACACCTTC
TRBJ1-5 | - | TRBV7-2 | - | CASSRTDLAPQHF | TGTGCCAGCAGCCGGACGGACCTAGCTCCCCAGCATTTT
TRBJ1-2 | - | TRBV12-5 | - | CASGLVHETAINYGYTF | TGTGCTAGTGGTTTGGTACATGAGACAGCTATAAACTATGGCTACACCTTC
TRBJ1-2 | - | TRBV28 | few | CASNSGVGGYTF | TGTGCCAGCAATTCAGGGGTAGGAGGCTACACCTTC
TRBJ2-1 | - | TRBV27 | - | CASSLSRGVINEQFF | TGTGCCAGCAGTTTATCGCGTGGGGTGATCAATGAGCAGTTCTTC
TRBJ2-7 | TRBD1 | TRBV5-1 | few | CASSPGTVPYEQYF | TGCGCCAGCAGCCCCGGGACAGTCCCCTACGAGCAGTACTTC
TRBJ2-7 | - | TRBV11-2 | few | CASSLGLGSSRRLEQYF | TGTGCCAGCAGCTTAGGATTGGGTAGCAGCCGACGTCTCGAGCAGTACTTC
TRBJ1-2 | TRBD1 | TRBV7-2 | few | CASSQGTDLGYTF | TGTGCCAGCAGTCAGGGGACAGATCTTGGCTACACCTTC
TRBJ2-7 | - | TRBV6-6 | - | CASSYSQGYEQYF | TGTGCCAGCAGTTACTCCCAGGGCTACGAGCAGTACTTC
TRBJ2-4 | TRBD1 | TRBV28 | few | CASSSGQPLAKNIQYF | TGTGCCAGCAGTTCGGGACAGCCTCTAGCCAAAAACATTCAGTACTTC
TRBJ2-7 | TRBD1 | TRBV29-1 | few | CSVLLDRGYEQYF | TGCAGCGTCCTTCTGGACAGGGGCTACGAGCAGTACTTC
TRBJ1-2 | - | TRBV29-1 | - | CSVPSGGGGYTF | TGCAGCGTCCCGTCCGGAGGGGGAGGCTACACCTTC
TRBJ2-1 | TRBD1 | TRBV5-1 | - | CASSPEPGQGLYEQFF | TGCGCCAGCAGCCCTGAACCGGGACAGGGGTTATATGAGCAGTTCTTC
TRBJ2-1 | - | TRBV6-2/TRBV6-3 | - | CASSYHREGNEQFF | TGTGCCAGCAGTTACCACAGGGAGGGCAATGAGCAGTTCTTC
TRBJ1-2 | - | TRBV7-9 | - | CASSPNRVSGYTF | TGTGCCAGCAGCCCAAATAGAGTTTCTGGCTACACCTTC
TRBJ1-5 | - | TRBV6-5 | - | CASSYPPRSNQPQHF | TGTGCCAGCAGTTACCCACCGAGGAGCAATCAGCCCCAGCATTTT
TRBJ2-3 | TRBD2 | TRBV20-1 | many | CSATTSGVKYTQYF | TGCAGTGCTACCACTAGCGGGGTCAAGTATACGCAGTATTTT
TRBJ1-2 | - | TRBV12-3/TRBV12-4 | - | CASSLRGVHGYTF | TGTGCCAGCAGTTTAAGGGGGGTCCATGGCTACACCTTC
TRBJ1-4 | TRBD1 | TRBV15 | few | CATSRERGQANEKLFF | TGTGCCACCAGCAGAGAGAGGGGGCAGGCTAATGAAAAACTGTTTTTT
TRBJ2-5 | - | TRBV12-3/TRBV12-4 | - | CASTQSGHLQETQYF | TGTGCCAGCACCCAATCGGGACACCTCCAAGAGACCCAGTACTTC
TRBJ1-6 | - | TRBV7-6 | - | CASSLALTTGSPLHF | TGTGCCAGCAGCTTAGCCCTTACCACCGGGTCACCCCTCCACTTT
TRBJ2-3 | - | TRBV7-9 | - | CASSDGGIGTDTQYF | TGTGCCAGCAGCGACGGAGGGATTGGCACAGATACGCAGTATTTT
TRBJ2-2 | - | TRBV4-1 | - | CASSPGLHEHRGGELFF | TGCGCCAGCAGCCCGGGACTTCACGAACACAGGGGCGGGGAGCTGTTTTTT
TRBJ2-1 | - | TRBV12-3/TRBV12-4 | few | CASSEFGGSYNEQFF | TGTGCCAGTTCAGAGTTCGGGGGTTCCTACAATGAGCAGTTCTTC
TRBJ2-7 | TRBD1 | TRBV7-2 | - | CASSSGGSNYEQYF | TGTGCCAGCAGCTCAGGGGGATCCAACTACGAGCAGTACTTC
TRBJ2-5 | - | TRBV7-2 | many | CASSPRAGETQYF | TGTGCCAGCAGCCCCCGTGCGGGAGAGACCCAGTACTTC